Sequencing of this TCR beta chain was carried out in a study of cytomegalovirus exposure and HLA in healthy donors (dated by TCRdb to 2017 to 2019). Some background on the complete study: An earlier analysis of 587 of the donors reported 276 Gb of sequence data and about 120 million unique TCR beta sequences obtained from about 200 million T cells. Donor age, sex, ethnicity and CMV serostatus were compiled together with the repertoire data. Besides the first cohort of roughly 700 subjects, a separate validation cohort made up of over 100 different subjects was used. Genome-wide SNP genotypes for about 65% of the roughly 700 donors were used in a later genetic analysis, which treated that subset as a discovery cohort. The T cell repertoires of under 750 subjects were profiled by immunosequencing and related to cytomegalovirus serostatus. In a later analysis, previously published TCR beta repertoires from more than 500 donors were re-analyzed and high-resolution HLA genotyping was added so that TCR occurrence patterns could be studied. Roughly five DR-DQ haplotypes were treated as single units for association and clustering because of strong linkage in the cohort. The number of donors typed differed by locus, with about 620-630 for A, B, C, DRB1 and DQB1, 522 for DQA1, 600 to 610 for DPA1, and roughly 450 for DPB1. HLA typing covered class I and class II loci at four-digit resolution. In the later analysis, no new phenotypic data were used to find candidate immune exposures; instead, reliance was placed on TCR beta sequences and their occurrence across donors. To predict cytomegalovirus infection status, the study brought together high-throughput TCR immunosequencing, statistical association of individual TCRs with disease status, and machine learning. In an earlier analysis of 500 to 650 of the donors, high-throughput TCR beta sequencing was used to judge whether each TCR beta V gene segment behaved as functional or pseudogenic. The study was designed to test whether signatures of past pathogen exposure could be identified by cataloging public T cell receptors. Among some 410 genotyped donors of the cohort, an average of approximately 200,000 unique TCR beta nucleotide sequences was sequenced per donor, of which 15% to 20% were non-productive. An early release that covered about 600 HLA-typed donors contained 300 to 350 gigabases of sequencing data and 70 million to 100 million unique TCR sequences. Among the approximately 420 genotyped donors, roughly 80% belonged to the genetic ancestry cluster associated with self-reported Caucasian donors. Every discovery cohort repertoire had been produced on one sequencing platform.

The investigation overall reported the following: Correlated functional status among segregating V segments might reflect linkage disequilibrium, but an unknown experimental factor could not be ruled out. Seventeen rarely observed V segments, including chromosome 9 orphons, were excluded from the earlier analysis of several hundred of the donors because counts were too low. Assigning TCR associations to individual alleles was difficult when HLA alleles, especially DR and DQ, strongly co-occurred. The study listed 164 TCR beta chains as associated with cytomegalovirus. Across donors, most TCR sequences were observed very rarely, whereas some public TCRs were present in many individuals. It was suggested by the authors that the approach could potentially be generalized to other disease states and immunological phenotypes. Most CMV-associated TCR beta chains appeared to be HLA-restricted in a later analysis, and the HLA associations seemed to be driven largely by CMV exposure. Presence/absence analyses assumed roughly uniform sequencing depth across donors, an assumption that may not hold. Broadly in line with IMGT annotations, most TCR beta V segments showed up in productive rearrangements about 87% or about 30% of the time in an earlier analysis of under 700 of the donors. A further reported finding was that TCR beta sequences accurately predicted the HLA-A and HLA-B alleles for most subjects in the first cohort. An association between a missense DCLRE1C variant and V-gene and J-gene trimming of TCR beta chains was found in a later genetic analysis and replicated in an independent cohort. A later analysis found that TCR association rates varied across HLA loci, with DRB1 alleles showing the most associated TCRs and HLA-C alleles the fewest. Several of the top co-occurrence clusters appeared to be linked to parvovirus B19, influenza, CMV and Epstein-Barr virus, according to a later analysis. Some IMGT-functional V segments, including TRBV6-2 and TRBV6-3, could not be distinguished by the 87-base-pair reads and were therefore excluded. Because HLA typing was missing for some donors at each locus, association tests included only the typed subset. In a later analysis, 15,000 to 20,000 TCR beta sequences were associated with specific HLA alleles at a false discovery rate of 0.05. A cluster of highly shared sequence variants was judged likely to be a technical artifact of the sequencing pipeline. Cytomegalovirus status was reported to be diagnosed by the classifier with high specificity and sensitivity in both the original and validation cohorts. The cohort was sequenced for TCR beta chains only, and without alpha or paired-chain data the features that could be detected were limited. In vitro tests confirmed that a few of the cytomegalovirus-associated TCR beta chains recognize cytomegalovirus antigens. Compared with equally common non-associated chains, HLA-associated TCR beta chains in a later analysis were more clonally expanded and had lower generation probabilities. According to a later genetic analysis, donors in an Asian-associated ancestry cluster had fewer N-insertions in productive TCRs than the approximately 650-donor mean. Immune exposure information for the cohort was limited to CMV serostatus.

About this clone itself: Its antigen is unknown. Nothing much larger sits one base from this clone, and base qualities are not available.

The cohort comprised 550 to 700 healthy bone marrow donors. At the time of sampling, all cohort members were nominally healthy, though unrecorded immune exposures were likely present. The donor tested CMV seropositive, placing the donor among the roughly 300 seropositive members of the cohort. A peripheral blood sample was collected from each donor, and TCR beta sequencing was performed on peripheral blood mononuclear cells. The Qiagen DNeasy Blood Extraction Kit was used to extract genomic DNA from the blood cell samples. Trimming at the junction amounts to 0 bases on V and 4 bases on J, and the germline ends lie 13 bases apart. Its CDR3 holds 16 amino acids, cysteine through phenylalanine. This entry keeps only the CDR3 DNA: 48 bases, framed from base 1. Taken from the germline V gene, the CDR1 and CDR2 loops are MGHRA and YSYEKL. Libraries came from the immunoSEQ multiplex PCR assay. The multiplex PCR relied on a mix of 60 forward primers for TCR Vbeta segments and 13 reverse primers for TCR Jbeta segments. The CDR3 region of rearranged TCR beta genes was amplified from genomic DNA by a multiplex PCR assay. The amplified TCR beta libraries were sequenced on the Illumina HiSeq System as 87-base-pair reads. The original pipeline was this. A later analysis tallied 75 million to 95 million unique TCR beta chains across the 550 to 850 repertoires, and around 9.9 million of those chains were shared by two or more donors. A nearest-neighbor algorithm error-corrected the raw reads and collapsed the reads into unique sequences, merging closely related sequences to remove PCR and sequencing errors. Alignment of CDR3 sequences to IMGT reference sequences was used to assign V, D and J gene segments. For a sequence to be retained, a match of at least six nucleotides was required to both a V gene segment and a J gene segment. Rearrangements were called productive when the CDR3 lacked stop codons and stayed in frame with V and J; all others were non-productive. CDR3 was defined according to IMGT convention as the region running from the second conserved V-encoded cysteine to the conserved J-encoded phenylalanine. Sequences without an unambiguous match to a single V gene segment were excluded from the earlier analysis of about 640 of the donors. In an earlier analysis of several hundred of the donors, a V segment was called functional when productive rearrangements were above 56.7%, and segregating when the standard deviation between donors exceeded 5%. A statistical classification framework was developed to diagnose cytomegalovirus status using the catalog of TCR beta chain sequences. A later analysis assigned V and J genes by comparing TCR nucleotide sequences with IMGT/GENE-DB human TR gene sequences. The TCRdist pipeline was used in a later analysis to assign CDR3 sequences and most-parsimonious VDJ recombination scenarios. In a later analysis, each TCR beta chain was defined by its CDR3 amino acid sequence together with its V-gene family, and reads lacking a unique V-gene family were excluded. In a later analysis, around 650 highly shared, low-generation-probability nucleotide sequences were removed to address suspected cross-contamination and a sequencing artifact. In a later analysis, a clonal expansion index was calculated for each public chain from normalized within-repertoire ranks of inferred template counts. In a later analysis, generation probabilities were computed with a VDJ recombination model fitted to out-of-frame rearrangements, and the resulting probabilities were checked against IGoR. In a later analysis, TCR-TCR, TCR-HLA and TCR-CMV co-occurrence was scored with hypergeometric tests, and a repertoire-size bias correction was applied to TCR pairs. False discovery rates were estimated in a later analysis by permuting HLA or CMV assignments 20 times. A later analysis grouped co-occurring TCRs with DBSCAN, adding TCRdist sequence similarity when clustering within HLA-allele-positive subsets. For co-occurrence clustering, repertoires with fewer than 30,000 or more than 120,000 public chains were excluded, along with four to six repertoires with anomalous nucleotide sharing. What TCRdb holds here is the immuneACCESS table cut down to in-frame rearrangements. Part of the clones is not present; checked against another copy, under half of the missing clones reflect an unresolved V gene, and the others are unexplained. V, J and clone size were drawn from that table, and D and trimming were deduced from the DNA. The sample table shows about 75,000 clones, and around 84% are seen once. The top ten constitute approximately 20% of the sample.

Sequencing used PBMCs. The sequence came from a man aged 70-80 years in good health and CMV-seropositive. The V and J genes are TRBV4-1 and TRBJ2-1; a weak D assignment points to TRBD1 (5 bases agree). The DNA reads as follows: TGCGCCAGCAGCCAAGAAGTTGGGGCCCCGTACAATGAGCAGTTCTTC. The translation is CASSQEVGAPYNEQFF.